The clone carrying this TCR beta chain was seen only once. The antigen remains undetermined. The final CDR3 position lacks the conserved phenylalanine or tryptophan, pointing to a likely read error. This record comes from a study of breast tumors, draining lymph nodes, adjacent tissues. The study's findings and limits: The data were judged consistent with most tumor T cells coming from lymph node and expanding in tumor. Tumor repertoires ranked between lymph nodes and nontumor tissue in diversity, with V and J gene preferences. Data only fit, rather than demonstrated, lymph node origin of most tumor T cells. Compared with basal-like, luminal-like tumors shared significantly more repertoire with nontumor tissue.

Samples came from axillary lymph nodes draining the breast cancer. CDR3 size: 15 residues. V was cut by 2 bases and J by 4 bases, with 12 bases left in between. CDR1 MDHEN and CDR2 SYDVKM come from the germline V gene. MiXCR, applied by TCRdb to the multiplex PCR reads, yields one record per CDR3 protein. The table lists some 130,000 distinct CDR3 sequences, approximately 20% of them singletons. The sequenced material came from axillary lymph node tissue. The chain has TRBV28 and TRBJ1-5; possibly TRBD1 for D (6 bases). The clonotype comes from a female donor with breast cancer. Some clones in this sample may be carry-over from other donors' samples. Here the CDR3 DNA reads TGTGCCAGCAGTTTAGAGAGGGACAATAATCAGCCCCAGCATCTT. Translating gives CASSLERDNNQPQHL.